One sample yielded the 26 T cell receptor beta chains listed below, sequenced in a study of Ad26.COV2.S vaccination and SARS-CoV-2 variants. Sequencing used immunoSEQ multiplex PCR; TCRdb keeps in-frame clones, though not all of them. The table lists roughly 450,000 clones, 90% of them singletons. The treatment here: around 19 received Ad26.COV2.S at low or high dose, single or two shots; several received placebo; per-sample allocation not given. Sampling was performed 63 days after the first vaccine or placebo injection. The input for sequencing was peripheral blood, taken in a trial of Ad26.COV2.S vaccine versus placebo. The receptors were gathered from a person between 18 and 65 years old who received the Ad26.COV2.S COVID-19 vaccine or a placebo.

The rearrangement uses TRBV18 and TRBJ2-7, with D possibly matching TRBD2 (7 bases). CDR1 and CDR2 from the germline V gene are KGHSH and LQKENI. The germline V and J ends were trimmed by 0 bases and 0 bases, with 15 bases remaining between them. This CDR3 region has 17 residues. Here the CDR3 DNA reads TGTGCCAGCTCACCACCGAGGGGGGGTGCCTCCTCCTACGAGCAGTACTTC. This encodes CASSPPRGGASSYEQYF.

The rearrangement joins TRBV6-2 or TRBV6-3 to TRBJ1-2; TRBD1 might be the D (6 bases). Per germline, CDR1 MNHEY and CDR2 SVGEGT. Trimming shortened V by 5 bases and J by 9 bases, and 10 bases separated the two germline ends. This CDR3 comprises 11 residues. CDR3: CASSGQRSYTF. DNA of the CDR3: TGTGCCAGCAGTGGACAGAGAAGCTACACCTTC.

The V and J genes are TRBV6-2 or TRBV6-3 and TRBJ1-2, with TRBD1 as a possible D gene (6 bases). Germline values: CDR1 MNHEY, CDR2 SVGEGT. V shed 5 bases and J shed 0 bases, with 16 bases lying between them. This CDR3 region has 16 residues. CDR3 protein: CASSTTGDTPNYGYTF. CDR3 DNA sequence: TGTGCCAGCAGTACTACGGGGGACACCCCTAACTATGGCTACACCTTC.

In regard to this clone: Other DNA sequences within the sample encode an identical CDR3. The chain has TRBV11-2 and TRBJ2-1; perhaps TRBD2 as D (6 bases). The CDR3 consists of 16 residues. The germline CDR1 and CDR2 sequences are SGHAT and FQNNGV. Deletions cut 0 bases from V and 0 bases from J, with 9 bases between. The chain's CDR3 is CASSLDLGGSYNEQFF. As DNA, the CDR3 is TGTGCCAGCAGCTTAGATTTGGGGGGCTCCTACAATGAGCAGTTCTTC. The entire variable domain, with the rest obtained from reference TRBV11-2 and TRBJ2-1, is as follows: EAGVAQSPRYKIIEKRQSVAFWCNPISGHATLYWYQQILGQGPKLLIQFQNNGVVDDSQLPKDRFSAERLKGVDSTLKIQPAKLEDSAVYLCASSLDLGGSYNEQFFGPGTRLTVL.

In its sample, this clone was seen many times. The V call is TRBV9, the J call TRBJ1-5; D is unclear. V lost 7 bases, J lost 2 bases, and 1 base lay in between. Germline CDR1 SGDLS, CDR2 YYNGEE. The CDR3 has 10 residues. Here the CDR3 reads CASGNQPQHF. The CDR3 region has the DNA TGTGCCAGCGGCAATCAGCCCCAGCATTTT. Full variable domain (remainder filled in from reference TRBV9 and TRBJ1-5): DSGVTQTPKHLITATGQRVTLRCSPRSGDLSVYWYQQSLDQGLQFLIQYYNGEERAKGNILERFSAQQFPDLHSELNLSSLELGDSALYFCASGNQPQHFGDGTRLSIL.

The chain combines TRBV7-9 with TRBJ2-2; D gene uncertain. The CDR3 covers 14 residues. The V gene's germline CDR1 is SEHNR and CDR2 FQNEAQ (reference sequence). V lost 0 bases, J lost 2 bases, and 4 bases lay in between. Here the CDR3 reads CASSLAINTGELFF. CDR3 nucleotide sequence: TGTGCCAGCAGCTTAGCCATTAACACCGGGGAGCTGTTTTTT. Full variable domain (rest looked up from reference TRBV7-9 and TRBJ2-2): DTGVSQNPRHKITKRGQNVTFRCDPISEHNRLYWYRQTLGQGPEFLTYFQNEAQLEKSRLLSDRFSAERPKGSFSTLEIQRTEQGDSAMYLCASSLAINTGELFFGEGSRLTVL.

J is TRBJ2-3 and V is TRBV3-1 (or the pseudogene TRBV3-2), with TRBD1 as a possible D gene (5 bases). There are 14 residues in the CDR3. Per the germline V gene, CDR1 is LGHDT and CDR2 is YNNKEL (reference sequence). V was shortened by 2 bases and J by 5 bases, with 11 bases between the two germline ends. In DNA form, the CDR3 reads TGTGCCAGCAGCCAATCTAAAGGGGAAGATACGCAGTATTTT. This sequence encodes CASSQSKGEDTQYF.

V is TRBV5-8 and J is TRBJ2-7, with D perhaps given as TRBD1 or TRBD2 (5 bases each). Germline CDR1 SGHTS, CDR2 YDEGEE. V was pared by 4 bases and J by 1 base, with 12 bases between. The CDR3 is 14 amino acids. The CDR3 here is CASSLRGNSYEQYF. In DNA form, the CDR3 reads TGTGCCAGCAGCCTGAGGGGTAATTCCTACGAGCAGTACTTC.

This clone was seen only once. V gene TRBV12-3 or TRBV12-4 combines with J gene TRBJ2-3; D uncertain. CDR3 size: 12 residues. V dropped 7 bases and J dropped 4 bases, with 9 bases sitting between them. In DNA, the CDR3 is TGTGCCAGCACCGATACGGCAGATACGCAGTATTTT. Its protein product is CASTDTADTQYF.

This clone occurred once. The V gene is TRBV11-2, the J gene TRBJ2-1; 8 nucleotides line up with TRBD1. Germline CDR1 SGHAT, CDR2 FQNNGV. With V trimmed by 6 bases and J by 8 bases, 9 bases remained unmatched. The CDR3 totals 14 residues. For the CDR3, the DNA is TGTGCCAGCAGGATACAGGGGGGTTTCGATGAGCAGTTCTTC. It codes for CASRIQGGFDEQFF.

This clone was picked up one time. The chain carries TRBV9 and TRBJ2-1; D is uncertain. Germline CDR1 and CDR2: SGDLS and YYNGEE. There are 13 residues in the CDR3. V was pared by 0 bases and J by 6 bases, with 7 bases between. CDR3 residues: CASSVAIINEQFF. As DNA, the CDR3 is TGTGCCAGCAGCGTAGCTATCATCAATGAGCAGTTCTTC. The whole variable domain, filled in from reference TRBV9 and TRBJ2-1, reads DSGVTQTPKHLITATGQRVTLRCSPRSGDLSVYWYQQSLDQGLQFLIQYYNGEERAKGNILERFSAQQFPDLHSELNLSSLELGDSALYFCASSVAIINEQFFGPGTRLTVL.

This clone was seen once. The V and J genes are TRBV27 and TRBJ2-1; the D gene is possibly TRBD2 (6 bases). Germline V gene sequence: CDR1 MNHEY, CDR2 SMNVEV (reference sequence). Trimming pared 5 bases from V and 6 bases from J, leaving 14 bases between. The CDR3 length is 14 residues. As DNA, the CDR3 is TGTGCCAGCAGTATGGGGGGAATTGGCAATGAGCAGTTCTTC. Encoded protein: CASSMGGIGNEQFF.

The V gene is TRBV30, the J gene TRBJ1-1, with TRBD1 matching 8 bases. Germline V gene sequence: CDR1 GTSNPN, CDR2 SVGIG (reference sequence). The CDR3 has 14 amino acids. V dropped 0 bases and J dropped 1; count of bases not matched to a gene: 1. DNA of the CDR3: TGTGCCTGGAGTGTACAGGGGGGGAACACTGAAGCTTTCTTT. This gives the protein CAWSVQGGNTEAFF.

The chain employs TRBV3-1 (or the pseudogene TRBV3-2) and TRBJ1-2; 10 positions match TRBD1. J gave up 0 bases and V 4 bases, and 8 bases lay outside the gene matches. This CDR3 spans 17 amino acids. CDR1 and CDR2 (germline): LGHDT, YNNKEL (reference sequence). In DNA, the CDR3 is TGTGCCAGCAGCCCGTGGACAGGGGGAGTTTCTAACTATGGCTACACCTTC. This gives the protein CASSPWTGGVSNYGYTF.

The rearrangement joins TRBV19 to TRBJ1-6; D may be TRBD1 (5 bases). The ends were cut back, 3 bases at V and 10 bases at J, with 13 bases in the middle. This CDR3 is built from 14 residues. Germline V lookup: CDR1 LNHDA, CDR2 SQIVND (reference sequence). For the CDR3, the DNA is TGTGCCAGTAGTATTTCAGGGAGTGGATCACCCCTCCACTTT. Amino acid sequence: CASSISGSGSPLHF. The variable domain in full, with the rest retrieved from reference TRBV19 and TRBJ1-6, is DGGITQSPKYLFRKEGQNVTLSCEQNLNHDAMYWYRQDPGQGLRLIYYSQIVNDFQKGDIAEGYSVSREKKESFPLTVTSAQKNPTAFYLCASSISGSGSPLHFGNGTRLTVT.

The CDR3 bases are TGTGCCAGCAGCCACTTAGGAGGTAGGGCAGATACGCAGTATTTT. Its protein is CASSHLGGRADTQYF. This chain connects TRBV9 to TRBJ2-3; tentative D call: TRBD2 (5 bases). Germline V gives CDR1 SGDLS, CDR2 YYNGEE. Trimming took off 4 bases at V and 4 bases at J, with 16 bases between the two ends. The CDR3 loop spans 15 amino acids. The whole variable domain, remainder taken from reference TRBV9 and TRBJ2-3, is DSGVTQTPKHLITATGQRVTLRCSPRSGDLSVYWYQQSLDQGLQFLIQYYNGEERAKGNILERFSAQQFPDLHSELNLSSLELGDSALYFCASSHLGGRADTQYFGPGTRLTVL.

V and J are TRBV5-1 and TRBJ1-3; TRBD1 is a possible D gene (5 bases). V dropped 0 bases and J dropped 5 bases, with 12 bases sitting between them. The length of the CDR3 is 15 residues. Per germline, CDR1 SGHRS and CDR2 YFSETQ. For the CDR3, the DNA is TGCGCCAGCAGCTTGGGAGGGGAACTTCGAAACACCATATATTTT. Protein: CASSLGGELRNTIYF.

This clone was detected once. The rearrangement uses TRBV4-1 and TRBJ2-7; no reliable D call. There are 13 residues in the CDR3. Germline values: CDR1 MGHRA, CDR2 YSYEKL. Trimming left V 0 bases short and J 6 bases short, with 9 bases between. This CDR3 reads CASSQDPGTEQYF. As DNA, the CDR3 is TGCGCCAGCAGCCAAGACCCGGGTACCGAGCAGTACTTC.

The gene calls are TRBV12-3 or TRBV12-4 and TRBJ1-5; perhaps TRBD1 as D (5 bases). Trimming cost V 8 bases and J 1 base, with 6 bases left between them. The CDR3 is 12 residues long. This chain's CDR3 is CASGGSNQPQHF. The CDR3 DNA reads TGTGCCAGCGGGGGGAGCAATCAGCCCCAGCATTTT.

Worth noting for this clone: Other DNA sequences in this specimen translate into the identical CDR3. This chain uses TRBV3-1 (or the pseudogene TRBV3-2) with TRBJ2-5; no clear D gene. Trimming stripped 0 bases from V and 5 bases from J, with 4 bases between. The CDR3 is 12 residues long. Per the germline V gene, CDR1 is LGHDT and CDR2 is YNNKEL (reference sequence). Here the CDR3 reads CASSQEAETQYF. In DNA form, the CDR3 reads TGTGCCAGCAGCCAAGAAGCGGAGACCCAGTACTTC.

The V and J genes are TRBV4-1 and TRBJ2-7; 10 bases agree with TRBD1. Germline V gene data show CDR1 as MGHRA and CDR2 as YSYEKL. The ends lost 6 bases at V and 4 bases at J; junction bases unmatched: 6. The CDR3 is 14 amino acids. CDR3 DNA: TGCGCCAGCAGTCCCGGGGGACAGGGGTACGAGCAGTACTTC. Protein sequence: CASSPGGQGYEQYF.

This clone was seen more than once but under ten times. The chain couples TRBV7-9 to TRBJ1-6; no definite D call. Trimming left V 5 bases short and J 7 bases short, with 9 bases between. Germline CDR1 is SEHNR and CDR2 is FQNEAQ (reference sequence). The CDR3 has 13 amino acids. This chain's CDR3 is CASSLQGNSPLHF. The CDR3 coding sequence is TGTGCCAGCAGCCTCCAAGGAAATTCACCCCTCCACTTT.

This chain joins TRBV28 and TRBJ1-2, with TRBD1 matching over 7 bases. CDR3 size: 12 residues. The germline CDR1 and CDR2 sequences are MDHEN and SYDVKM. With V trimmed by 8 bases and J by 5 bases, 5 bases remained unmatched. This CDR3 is CASFDRAYGYTF. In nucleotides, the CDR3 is TGTGCCAGCTTCGACAGGGCTTATGGCTACACCTTC.

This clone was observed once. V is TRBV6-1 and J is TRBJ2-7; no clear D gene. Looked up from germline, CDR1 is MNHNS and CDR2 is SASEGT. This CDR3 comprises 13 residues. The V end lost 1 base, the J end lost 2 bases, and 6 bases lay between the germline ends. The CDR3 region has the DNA TGTGCCAGCAGTGAAGTCTGGCCCTACGAGCAGTACTTC. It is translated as CASSEVWPYEQYF.

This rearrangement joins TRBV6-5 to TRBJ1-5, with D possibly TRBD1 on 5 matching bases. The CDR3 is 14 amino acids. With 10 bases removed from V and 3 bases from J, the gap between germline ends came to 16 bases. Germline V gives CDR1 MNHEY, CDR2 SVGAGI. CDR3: CATQSTGINQPQHF. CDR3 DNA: TGTGCCACCCAATCAACAGGAATCAATCAGCCCCAGCATTTT.

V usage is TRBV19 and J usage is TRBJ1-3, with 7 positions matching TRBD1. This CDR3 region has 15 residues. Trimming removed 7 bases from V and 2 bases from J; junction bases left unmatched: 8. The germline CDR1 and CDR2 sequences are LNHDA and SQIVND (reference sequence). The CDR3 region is CASKVKGAAGNTIYF. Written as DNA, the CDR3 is TGTGCCAGTAAAGTTAAGGGGGCGGCTGGAAACACCATATATTTT.